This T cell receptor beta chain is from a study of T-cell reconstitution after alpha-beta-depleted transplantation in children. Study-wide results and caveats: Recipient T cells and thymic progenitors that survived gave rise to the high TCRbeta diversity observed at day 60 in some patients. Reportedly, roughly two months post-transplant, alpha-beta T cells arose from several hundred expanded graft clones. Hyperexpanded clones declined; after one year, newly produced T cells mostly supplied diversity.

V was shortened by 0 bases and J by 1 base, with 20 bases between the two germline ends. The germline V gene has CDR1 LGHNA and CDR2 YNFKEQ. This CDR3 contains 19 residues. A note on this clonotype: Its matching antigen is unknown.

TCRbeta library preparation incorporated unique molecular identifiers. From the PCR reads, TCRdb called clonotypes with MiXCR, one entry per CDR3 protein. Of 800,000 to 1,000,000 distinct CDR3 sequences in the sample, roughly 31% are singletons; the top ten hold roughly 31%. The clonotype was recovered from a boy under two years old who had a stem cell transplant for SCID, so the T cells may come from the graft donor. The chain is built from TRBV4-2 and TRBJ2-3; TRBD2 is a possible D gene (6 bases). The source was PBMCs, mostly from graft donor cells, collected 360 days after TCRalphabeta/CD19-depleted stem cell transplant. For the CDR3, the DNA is TGTGCCAGCAGCCAAGATTCGCCCCGGGGGTTGGTGGGCACAGATACGCAGTATTTT. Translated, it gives CASSQDSPRGLVGTDTQYF.